This T cell receptor beta chain was sequenced for a study of CD8 T cells in Susac syndrome. Included as multiple sclerosis controls were treatment-naive patients who had stable or active relapsing-remitting disease. Random hexamers primed reverse transcription of about 0.5 to 1 ug RNA. Amplification of the TCR beta CDR3 was carried out by immunoSEQ multiplex PCR, which spanned a total of 54 Vbeta and 13 Jbeta segments. TCRdb re-called the immunoSEQ multiplex PCR reads with MiXCR, one entry per CDR3 protein. Of some 300,000 distinct CDR3 sequences listed, around 85% were seen once; the top ten hold roughly 0.21%. The CDR3 sequence is 12 residues long. The V gene lost 8 bases and the J gene lost 2 bases, with 9 bases spanning the gap. Germline CDR1 SNHLY, CDR2 FYNNEI.

The source of this sequence is a human donor with multiple sclerosis. Sequencing was performed on CD8+ T cells from PBMCs. The chain has TRBV2 and TRBJ1-1, with D hard to call. CDR3 DNA sequence: TGTGCCAGCGGCCAACTTAACACTGAAGCTTTCTTT. It encodes CASGQLNTEAFF.